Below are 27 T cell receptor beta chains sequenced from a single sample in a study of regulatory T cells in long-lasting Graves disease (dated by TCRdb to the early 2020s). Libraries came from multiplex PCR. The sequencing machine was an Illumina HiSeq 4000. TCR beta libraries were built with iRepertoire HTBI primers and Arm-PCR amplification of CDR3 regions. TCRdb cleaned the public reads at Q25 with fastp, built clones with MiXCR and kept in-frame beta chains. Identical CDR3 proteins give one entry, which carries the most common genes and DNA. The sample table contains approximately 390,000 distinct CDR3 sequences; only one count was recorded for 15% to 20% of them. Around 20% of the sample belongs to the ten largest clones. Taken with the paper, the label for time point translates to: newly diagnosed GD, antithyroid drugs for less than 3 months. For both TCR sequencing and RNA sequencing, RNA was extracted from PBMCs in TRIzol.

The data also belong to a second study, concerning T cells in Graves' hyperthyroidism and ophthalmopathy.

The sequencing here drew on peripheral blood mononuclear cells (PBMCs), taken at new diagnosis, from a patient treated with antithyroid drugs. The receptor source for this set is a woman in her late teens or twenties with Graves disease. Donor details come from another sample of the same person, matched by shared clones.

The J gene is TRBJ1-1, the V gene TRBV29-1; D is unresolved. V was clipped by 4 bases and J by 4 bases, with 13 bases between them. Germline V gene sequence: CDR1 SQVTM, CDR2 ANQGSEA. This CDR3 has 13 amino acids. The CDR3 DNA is TGCAGCGTTGTCGCGGCCAGCCCCACTGAAGCTTTCTTT. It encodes CSVVAASPTEAFF.

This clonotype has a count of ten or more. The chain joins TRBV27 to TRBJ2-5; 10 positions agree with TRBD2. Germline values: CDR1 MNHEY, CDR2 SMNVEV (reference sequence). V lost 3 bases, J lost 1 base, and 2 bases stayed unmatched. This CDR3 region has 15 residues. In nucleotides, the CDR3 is TGTGCCAGCAGTTTGAGCGGGAGGGCCCAAGAGACCCAGTACTTC. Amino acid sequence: CASSLSGRAQETQYF.

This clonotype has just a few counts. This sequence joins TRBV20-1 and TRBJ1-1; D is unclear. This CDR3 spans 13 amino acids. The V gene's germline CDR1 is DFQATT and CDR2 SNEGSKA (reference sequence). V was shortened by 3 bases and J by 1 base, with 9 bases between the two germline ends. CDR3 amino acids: CSARKTENTEAFF. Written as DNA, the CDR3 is TGCAGTGCTAGGAAGACCGAGAACACTGAAGCTTTCTTT.

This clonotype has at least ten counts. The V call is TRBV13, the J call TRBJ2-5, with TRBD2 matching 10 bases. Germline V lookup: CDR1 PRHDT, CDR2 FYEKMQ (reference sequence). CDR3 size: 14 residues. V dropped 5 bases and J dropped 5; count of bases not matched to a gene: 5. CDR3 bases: TGTGCCAGCAGCCAAAGCGGGGGGGTCGAGACCCAGTACTTC. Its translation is CASSQSGGVETQYF.

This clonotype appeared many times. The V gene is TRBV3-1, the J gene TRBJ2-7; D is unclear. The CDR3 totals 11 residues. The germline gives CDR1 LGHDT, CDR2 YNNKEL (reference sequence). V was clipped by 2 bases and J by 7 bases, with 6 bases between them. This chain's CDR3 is CASSQLEEQYF. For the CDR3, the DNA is TGTGCCAGCAGCCAATTGGAGGAGCAGTACTTC.

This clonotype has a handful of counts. The CDR3 region is CASSASSGVNTGELFF. The DNA of the CDR3 is TGTGCCAGCTCAGCCTCTAGCGGAGTTAACACCGGGGAGCTGTTTTTT. V is TRBV18 and J is TRBJ2-2, with 7 positions matching TRBD2. The trim removed 5 bases at V and 2 bases at J, leaving 8 bases unmatched. This CDR3 comprises 16 residues. Germline V gives CDR1 KGHSH, CDR2 LQKENI.

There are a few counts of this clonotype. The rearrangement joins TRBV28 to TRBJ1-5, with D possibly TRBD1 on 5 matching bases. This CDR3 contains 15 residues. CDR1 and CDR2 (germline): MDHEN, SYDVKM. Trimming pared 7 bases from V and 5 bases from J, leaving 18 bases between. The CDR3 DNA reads TGTGCCAGCACCTACGACAGATCCTGGTATCAGCCCCAGCATTTT. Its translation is CASTYDRSWYQPQHF.

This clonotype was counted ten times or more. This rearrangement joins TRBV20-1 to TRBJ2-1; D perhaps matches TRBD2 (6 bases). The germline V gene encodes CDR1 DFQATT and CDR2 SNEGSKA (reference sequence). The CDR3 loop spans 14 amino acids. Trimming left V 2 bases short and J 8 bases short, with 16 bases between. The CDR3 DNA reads TGCAGTGCTAGATTAGCGGTTATACGGGATGAGCAGTTCTTC. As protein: CSARLAVIRDEQFF.

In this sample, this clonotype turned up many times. The CDR3 sequence: CASSVSGRGAYEQYF. The CDR3 nucleotides are TGTGCCAGCAGCGTTTCTGGCAGGGGTGCCTACGAGCAGTACTTC. J is TRBJ2-7 and V is TRBV9; weak D call: TRBD1 (6 bases). Trimming cost V 2 bases and J 2 bases, with 14 bases left between them. CDR1 and CDR2 from the germline V gene are SGDLS and YYNGEE. The CDR3 has 15 residues.

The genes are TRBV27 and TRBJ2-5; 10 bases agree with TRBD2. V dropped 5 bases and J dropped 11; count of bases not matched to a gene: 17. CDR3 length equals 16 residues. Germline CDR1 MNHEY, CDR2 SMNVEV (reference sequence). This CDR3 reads CASSRPSGGSYNEQYF. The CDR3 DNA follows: TGTGCCAGCAGTAGGCCTAGCGGGGGCTCCTACAATGAGCAGTACTTC.

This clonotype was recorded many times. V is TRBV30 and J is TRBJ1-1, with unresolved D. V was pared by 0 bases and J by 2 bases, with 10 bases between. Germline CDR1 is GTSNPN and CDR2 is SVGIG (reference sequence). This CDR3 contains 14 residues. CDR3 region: CAWSVSGPNTEAFF. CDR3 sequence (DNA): TGTGCCTGGAGTGTATCGGGCCCCAACACTGAAGCTTTCTTT. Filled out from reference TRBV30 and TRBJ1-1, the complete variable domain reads SQTIHQWPATLVQPVGSPLSLECTVEGTSNPNLYWYRQAAGRGLQLLFYSVGIGQISSEVPQNLSASRPQDRQFILSSKKLLLSDSGFYLCAWSVSGPNTEAFFGQGTRLTVV.

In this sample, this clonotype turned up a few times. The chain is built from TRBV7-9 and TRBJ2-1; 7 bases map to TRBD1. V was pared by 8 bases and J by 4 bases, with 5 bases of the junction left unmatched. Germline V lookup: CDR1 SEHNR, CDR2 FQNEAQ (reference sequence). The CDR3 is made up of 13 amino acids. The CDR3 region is CASRTGEYNEQFF. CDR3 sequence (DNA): TGTGCCAGCCGTACAGGGGAATACAATGAGCAGTTCTTC.

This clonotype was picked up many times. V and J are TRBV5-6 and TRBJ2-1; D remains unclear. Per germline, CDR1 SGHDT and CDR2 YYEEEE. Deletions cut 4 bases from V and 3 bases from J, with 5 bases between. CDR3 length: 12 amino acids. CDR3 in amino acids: CASSRVYNEQFF. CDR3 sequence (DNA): TGTGCCAGCAGCCGGGTCTACAATGAGCAGTTCTTC. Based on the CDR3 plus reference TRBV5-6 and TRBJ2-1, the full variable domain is DAGVTQSPTHLIKTRGQQVTLRCSPKSGHDTVSWYQQALGQGPQFIFQYYEEEERQRGNFPDRFSGHQFPNYSSELNVNALLLGDSALYLCASSRVYNEQFFGPGTRLTVL.

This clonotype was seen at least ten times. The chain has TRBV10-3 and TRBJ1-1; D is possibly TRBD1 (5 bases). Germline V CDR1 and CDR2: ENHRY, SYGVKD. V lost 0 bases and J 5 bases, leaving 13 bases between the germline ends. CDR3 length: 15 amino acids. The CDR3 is CAISESNRRTTEAFF. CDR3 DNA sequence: TGTGCCATCAGTGAGTCGAACAGGAGAACAACTGAAGCTTTCTTT.

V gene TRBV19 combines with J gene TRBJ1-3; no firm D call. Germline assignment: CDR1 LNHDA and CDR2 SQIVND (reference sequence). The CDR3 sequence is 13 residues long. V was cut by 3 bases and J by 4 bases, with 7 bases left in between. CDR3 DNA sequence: TGTGCCAGTAGTATCTTGTTCGGAAACACCATATATTTT. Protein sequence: CASSILFGNTIYF.

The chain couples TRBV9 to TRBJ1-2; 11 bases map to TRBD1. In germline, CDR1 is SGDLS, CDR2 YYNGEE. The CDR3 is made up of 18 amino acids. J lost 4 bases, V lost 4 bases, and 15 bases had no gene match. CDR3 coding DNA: TGTGCCAGCAGCCCCAGGGGACAGGGGGAGTTGGGCGGCTATGGCTACACCTTC. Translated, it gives CASSPRGQGELGGYGYTF.

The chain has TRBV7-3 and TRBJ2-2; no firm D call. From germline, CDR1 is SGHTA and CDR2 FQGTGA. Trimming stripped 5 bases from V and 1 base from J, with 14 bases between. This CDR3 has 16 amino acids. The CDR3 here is CASSIGLGQNTGELFF. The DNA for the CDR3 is TGTGCCAGCAGCATAGGGCTTGGGCAGAACACCGGGGAGCTGTTTTTT.

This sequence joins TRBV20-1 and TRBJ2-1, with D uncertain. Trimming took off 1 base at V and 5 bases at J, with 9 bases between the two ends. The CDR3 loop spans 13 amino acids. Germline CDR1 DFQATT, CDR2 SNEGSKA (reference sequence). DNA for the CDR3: TGCAGTGCTAGAGCAACCAGCAACAATGAGCAGTTCTTC. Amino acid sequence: CSARATSNNEQFF.

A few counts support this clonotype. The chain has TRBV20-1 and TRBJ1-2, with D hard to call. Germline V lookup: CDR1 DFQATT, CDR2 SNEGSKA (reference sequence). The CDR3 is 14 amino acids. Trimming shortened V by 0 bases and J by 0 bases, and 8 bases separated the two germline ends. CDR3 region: CSARDKLTNYGYTF. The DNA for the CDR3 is TGCAGTGCTAGAGATAAGTTGACTAACTATGGCTACACCTTC.

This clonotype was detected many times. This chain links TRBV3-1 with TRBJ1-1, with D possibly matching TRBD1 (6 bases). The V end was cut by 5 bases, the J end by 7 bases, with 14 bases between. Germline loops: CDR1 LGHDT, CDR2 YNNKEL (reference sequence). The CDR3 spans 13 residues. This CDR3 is CASSSGDIYEAFF. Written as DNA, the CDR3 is TGTGCCAGCAGCTCCGGGGACATTTATGAAGCTTTCTTT.

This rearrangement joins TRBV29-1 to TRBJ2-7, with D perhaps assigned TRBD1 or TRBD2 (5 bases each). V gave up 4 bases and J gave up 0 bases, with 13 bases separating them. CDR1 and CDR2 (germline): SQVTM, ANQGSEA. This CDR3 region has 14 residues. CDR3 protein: CSVVWGRGSYEQYF. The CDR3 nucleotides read TGCAGCGTTGTATGGGGCCGGGGCTCCTACGAGCAGTACTTC.

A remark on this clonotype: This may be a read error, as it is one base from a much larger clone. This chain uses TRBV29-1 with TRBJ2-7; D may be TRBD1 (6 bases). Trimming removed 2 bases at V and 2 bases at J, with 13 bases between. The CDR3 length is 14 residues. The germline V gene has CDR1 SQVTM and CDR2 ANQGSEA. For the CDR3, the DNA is TGCAGCGTTGAAAGGGGCAGGGGCGCCTACGAGCAGTACTTC. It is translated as CSVERGRGAYEQYF.

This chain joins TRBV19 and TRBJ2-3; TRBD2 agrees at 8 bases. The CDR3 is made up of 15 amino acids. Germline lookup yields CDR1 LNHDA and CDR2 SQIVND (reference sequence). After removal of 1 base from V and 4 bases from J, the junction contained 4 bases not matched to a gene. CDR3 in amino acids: CASSIAGGPSDTQYF. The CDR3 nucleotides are TGTGCCAGTAGTATAGCGGGGGGGCCTTCAGATACGCAGTATTTT.

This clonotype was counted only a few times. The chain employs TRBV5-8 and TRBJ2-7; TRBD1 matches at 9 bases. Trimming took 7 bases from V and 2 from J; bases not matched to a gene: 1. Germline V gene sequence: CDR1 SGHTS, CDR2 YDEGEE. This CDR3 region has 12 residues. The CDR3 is CASDRGAYEQYF. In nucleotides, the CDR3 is TGTGCCAGCGACAGGGGGGCCTACGAGCAGTACTTC. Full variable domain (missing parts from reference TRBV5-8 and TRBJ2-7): EAGVTQSPTHLIKTRGQQATLRCSPISGHTSVYWYQQALGLGLQFLLWYDEGEERNRGNFPPRFSGRQFPNYSSELNVNALELEDSALYLCASDRGAYEQYFGPGTRLTVT.

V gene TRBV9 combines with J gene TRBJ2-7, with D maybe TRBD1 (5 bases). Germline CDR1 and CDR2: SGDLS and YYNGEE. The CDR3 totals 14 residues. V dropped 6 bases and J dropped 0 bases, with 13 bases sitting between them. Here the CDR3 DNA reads TGTGCCAGCACCCCAGGGTCGGACTCCTACGAGCAGTACTTC. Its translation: CASTPGSDSYEQYF.

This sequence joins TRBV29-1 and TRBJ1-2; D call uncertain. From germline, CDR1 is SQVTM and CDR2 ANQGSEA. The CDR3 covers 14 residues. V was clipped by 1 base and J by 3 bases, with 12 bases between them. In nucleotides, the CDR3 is TGCAGCGTTGAAGGATGGGGTCAGGACTATGGCTACACCTTC. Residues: CSVEGWGQDYGYTF.

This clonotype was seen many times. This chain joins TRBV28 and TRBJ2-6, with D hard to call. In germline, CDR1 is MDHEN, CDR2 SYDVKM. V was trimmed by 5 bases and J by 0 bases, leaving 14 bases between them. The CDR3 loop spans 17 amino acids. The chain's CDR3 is CASSRQPVVSGANVLTF. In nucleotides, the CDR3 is TGTGCCAGCAGTCGTCAGCCGGTTGTCTCTGGGGCCAACGTCCTGACTTTC.